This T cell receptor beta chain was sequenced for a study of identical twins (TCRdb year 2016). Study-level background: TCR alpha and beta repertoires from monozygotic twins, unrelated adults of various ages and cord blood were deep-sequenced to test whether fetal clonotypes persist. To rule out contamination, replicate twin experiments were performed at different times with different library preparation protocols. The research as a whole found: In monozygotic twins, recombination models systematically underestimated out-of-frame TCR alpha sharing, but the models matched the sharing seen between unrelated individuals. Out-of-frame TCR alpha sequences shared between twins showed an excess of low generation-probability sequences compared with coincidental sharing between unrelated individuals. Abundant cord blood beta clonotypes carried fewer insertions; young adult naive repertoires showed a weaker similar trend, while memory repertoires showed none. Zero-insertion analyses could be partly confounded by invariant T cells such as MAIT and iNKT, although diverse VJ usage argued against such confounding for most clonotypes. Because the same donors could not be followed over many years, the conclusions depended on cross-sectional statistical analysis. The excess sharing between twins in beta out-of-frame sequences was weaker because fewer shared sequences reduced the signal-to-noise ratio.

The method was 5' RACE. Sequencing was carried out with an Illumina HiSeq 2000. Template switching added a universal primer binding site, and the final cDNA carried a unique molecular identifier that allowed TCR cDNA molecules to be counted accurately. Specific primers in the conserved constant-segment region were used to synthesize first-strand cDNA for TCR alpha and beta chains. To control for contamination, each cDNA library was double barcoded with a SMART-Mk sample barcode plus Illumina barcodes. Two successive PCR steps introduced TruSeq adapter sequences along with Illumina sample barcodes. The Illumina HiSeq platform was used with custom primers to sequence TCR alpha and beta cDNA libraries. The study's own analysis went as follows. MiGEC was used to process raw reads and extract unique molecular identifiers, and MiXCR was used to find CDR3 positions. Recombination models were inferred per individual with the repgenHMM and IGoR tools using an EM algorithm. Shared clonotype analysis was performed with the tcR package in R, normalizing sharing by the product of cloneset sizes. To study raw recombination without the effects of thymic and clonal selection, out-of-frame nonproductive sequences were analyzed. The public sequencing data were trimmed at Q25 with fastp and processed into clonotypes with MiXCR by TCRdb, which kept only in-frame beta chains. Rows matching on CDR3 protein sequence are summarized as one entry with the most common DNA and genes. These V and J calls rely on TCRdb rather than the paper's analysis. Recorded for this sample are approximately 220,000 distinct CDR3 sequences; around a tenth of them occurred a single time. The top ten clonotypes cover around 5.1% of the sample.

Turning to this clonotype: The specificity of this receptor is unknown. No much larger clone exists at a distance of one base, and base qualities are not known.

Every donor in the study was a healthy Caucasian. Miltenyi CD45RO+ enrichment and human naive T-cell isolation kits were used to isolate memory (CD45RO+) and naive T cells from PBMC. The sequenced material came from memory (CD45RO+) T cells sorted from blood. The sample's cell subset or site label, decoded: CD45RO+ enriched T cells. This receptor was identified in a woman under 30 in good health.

The DNA sequence is TGCAGTGCTAGTCCGACAGATACGCAGTATTTT. It encodes CSASPTDTQYF. Recombination joined TRBV20-1 with TRBJ2-3, with the D segment identity uncertain. Taken from the germline V gene (reference sequence), the CDR1 and CDR2 loops are DFQATT and SNEGSKA. Counted from cysteine to phenylalanine, this CDR3 has 11 amino acids. The DNA shown is the 33-base CDR3, in frame from base 1. V lost 3 bases and J lost 3 bases; the stretch between them is 4 bases long.